A selection of T cell receptor beta chains follows, all from one sample in a study of blood T cells in healthy people across ages. TCRdb processed the 5' RACE reads anew with MiXCR; each CDR3 protein has one entry. This sample has around 1,000,000 distinct CDR3 sequences; 20% to 25% occur once, and the top ten carry approximately 0.7%. The same sample was also used in a study of T cells of mothers and their children.

The sequencing input was blood. These TCRs come from a girl aged 2-10 years in good health. The CDR3 runs from the conserved cysteine through the conserved F or W. A D gene is named only where the DNA matches it firmly. Not every row has a clone size; where given, it reads once, few, many or a size class.

>-|TRBV14|12|few|TRBJ1-1
CASSQVDTEAFF
TGTGCCAGCAGCCAAGTGGACACTGAAGCTTTCTTT
>TRBD1|TRBV7-2|14|-|TRBJ2-7
CASSADRAAYEQYF
TGTGCCAGCAGCGCGGACAGGGCGGCCTACGAGCAGTACTTC
>-|TRBV28|9|-|TRBJ2-5
CASNVIQYF
TGTGCCAGCAATGTGATACAGTACTTC
>TRBD1|TRBV4-2|15|-|TRBJ2-4
CASSQDGQGKNIQYF
TGTGCCAGCAGCCAAGATGGACAGGGCAAAAACATTCAGTACTTC
>-|TRBV27|14|once|TRBJ2-7
CASSLRRQTYEQYF
TGTGCCAGCAGTTTACGGCGGCAGACCTACGAGCAGTACTTC
>-|TRBV7-2|15|-|TRBJ1-1
CASSLAQGSYTEAFF
TGTGCCAGCAGCTTAGCGCAGGGGAGTTACACTGAAGCTTTCTTT
>-|TRBV3-1|15|few|TRBJ1-5
CASSQAGLKEQPQHF
TGTGCCAGCAGCCAAGCAGGGTTGAAAGAACAGCCCCAGCATTTT
>-|TRBV27|16|-|TRBJ2-7
CASSLAGNLDSYEQYF
TGTGCCAGCAGTTTGGCAGGAAACTTAGACTCCTACGAGCAGTACTTC
>-|TRBV25-1|16|few|TRBJ2-7
CASSEYGGHGFYEQYF
TGTGCCAGCAGTGAATATGGGGGGCACGGATTCTACGAGCAGTACTTC
>-|TRBV13|13|-|TRBJ2-1
CASSPDNKREQFF
TGTGCCAGCAGCCCAGACAATAAGCGGGAGCAGTTCTTC
>TRBD1|TRBV9|15|few|TRBJ2-7
CASSSAGTDTYEQYF
TGTGCCAGCAGCTCCGCCGGGACAGACACCTACGAGCAGTACTTC
>-|TRBV27|14|few|TRBJ2-7
CASSSDLAAYEQYF
TGTGCCAGCAGTTCCGACCTTGCAGCTTACGAGCAGTACTTC
>-|TRBV20-1|13|-|TRBJ2-7
CSAEGQSSYEQYF
TGCAGTGCAGAAGGACAGAGCTCCTACGAGCAGTACTTC
>-|TRBV15|12|once|TRBJ2-1
CATSIGINEQFF
TGTGCCACCAGCATAGGTATCAATGAGCAGTTCTTC
>TRBD1|TRBV25-1|16|-|TRBJ1-6
CASSALLTGDNSPLHF
TGTGCCAGCAGTGCGTTACTAACAGGGGATAATTCACCCCTCCACTTT
>TRBD2|TRBV5-1|16|-|TRBJ2-5
CASSLMVAGAQETQYF
TGCGCCAGCAGCTTAATGGTAGCGGGAGCCCAAGAGACCCAGTACTTC
>-|TRBV5-4|14|many|TRBJ2-7
CASSLEGRPYEQYF
TGTGCCAGCAGCTTGGAGGGACGGCCCTACGAGCAGTACTTC
>-|TRBV3-1|16|-|TRBJ2-7
CASSQVTSDPKGEQYF
TGTGCCAGCAGCCAAGTGACAAGCGACCCTAAAGGCGAGCAGTACTTC
>TRBD1|TRBV5-6|14|-|TRBJ1-2
CASSLRQGPLGYTF
TGTGCCAGCAGCTTGAGACAGGGCCCCCTTGGCTACACCTTC
>-|TRBV7-9|15|few|TRBJ1-2
CASSFSTTGTSQYTF
TGTGCCAGCAGCTTCTCAACTACCGGGACATCCCAGTACACCTTC
>TRBD2|TRBV9|15|-|TRBJ2-3
CASSLAAGSPDTQYF
TGTGCCAGCAGCTTAGCAGCGGGGTCCCCAGATACGCAGTATTTT
>-|TRBV29-1|13|-|TRBJ2-6
CSVRISGANVLTF
TGCAGCGTCCGTATCTCTGGGGCCAACGTCCTGACTTTC
>-|TRBV7-9|14|few|TRBJ2-1
CASSFSRDEDEQFF
TGTGCCAGCAGCTTTTCCAGGGATGAGGATGAGCAGTTCTTC
>TRBD2|TRBV7-7|15|-|TRBJ2-5
CASSPILAEQETQYF
TGTGCTAGCAGCCCGATTCTAGCGGAGCAAGAGACCCAGTACTTC
>TRBD2|TRBV28|15|-|TRBJ2-1
CASSLGLAGKDEQFF
TGTGCCAGCAGCCTAGGACTAGCGGGAAAGGATGAGCAGTTCTTC
>-|TRBV7-9|12|-|TRBJ1-1
CACSLADREAFF
TGTGCCTGCAGCTTAGCAGACCGTGAAGCTTTCTTT
>TRBD1|TRBV29-1|14|-|TRBJ2-7
CSVELRTGSYEQYF
TGCAGCGTTGAACTCCGGACAGGGAGTTACGAGCAGTACTTC
>-|TRBV7-9|13|few|TRBJ2-5
CASIAWAQETQYF
TGTGCCAGCATCGCGTGGGCCCAAGAGACCCAGTACTTC
>-|TRBV19|14|-|TRBJ2-1
CASNWGSSYNEQFF
TGTGCCAGTAATTGGGGGAGCTCCTACAATGAGCAGTTCTTC
>-|TRBV20-1|13|few|TRBJ1-4
CSARVPPETRGVF
TGCAGTGCTAGAGTCCCCCCCGAGACCCGCGGGGTTTTT
>-|TRBV27|16|-|TRBJ2-3
CASSPGLITTTDTQYF
TGTGCCAGCAGTCCGGGACTTATCACCACCACAGATACGCAGTATTTT
>TRBD1|TRBV29-1|13|few|TRBJ1-4
CSGTTGGNEKLFF
TGCAGCGGTACGACAGGGGGTAATGAAAAACTGTTTTTT
>TRBD2|TRBV9|15|few|TRBJ2-1
CASSALAGGLYEQFF
TGTGCCAGCAGCGCTTTAGCGGGAGGGTTGTATGAGCAGTTCTTC
>-|TRBV20-1|14|-|TRBJ2-2
CSARDYGGTGELFF
TGCAGTGCTAGAGATTATGGGGGAACCGGGGAGCTGTTTTTT
>-|TRBV20-1|13|-|TRBJ2-1
CSAGFSSYNEQFF
TGCAGTGCTGGGTTTAGCTCCTACAATGAGCAGTTCTTC
>-|TRBV10-3|11|-|TRBJ2-2
CAISEAGELFF
TGTGCCATCAGTGAGGCCGGGGAGCTGTTTTTT
>-|TRBV20-1|13|-|TRBJ1-1
CSARNSIGAEAFF
TGCAGTGCTAGAAACAGCATCGGCGCTGAAGCTTTCTTT
>TRBD2|TRBV20-1|17|-|TRBJ2-1
CSARVSGRAISYNEQFF
TGCAGTGCTAGAGTTAGCGGGAGGGCCATCTCCTACAATGAGCAGTTCTTC
>-|TRBV7-2|17|-|TRBJ1-2
CASSAGRAGFGGYGYTF
TGTGCCAGCAGCGCAGGACGGGCGGGGTTCGGTGGCTATGGCTACACCTTC
>TRBD1|TRBV29-1|17|-|TRBJ2-5
CSAKALRTGIDQETQYF
TGCAGCGCTAAAGCGTTGAGGACAGGGATAGACCAAGAGACCCAGTACTTC
>-|TRBV20-1|13|-|TRBJ2-3
CSASRELTDTQYF
TGCAGTGCTAGCCGGGAGCTCACAGATACGCAGTATTTT
>-|TRBV29-1|13|few|TRBJ1-1
CSAAWGTHTEAFF
TGCAGCGCCGCCTGGGGGACCCACACTGAAGCTTTCTTT
>-|TRBV7-3|14|few|TRBJ2-2
CASSLSSFTGELFF
TGTGCCAGCAGCTTAAGTTCTTTCACCGGGGAGCTGTTTTTT
>-|TRBV4-3|13|-|TRBJ2-7
CASSQDSQGEQYF
TGCGCCAGCAGCCAAGACTCTCAAGGGGAGCAGTACTTC
>TRBD2|TRBV28|17|few|TRBJ2-1
CASSFGLAGGPNNEQFF
TGTGCCAGCAGTTTCGGACTAGCGGGAGGGCCAAACAATGAACAGTTCTTC
>-|TRBV9|15|few|TRBJ1-6
CASSVDDSLGSPLHF
TGTGCCAGCAGCGTAGACGACAGCTTAGGTTCACCCCTCCACTTT
>-|TRBV12-3/TRBV12-4|13|few|TRBJ1-2
CASSFGTTYGYTF
TGTGCCAGCAGTTTCGGGACAACTTATGGCTACACCTTC
>-|TRBV20-1|15|few|TRBJ2-3
CSATSSSGSEDTQYF
TGCAGTGCCACGAGTAGTAGCGGCTCGGAAGATACGCAGTATTTT
>-|TRBV12-3/TRBV12-4|13|-|TRBJ2-1
CASCIGSHNEQFF
TGTGCCAGTTGTATCGGCTCCCACAATGAGCAGTTCTTC